The sequence of this T cell receptor (beta chain) was determined in a study of graft-versus-host responses after intestinal transplantation. Study summary: Recipients across the board were started on anti-thymocyte globulin induction, then kept on tacrolimus and steroids for two to three years.

From germline, CDR1 is SGHTA and CDR2 FQGNSA. V lost 1 base to trimming and J lost 0 bases, with 10 bases between them. The CDR3 consists of 15 residues. Repertoires were generated with immunoSEQ multiplex PCR, while TCRdb's copy carries only in-frame clones and drops some. The sample has some 70,000 clones, around 90% seen once; the top ten hold roughly 6.7%. The J gene is TRBJ2-7, the V gene TRBV7-2; D is perhaps TRBD2 (6 bases). The input for sequencing was bone marrow, taken roughly 780 days after intestinal transplantation. This TCR was recovered from a human patient who received an intestinal transplant, so some T cells may come from the graft donor. DNA of the CDR3: TGTGCCAGCAGCTTAGAAGGCGGGAACTCCTACGAGCAGTACTTC. It is translated as CASSLEGGNSYEQYF.